The rows below give T cell receptor beta chains drawn from one sample of a study of blood T cell repertoires in COVID-19. Sequencing used immunoSEQ multiplex PCR; TCRdb keeps in-frame clones, though not all of them. The sample has some 230,000 clones; 84% are singletons. Sequencing was performed on peripheral blood. These receptors all stem from a woman aged 60-75 years who had recovered from COVID-19. Each CDR3 is given with its conserved first and last residue. D genes are given only for firm matches. For some rows the clone size is stated as once, few or many, or as a class when expanded; others skip it.

d_gene,abundance,v_gene,j_gene,CDR3aa,CDR3nt
.,.,TRBV4-1,TRBJ1-5,CASSQNARVNQPQHF,TGCGCCAGCAGCCAAAATGCCCGGGTCAATCAGCCCCAGCATTTT
.,.,TRBV30,TRBJ2-7,CAWSAGTFGPYEQYF,TGTGCCTGGAGTGCCGGGACATTCGGGCCCTACGAGCAGTACTTC
TRBD2,.,TRBV5-4,TRBJ2-7,CASSLASGGAYEQYF,TGTGCCAGCAGCTTGGCTAGCGGGGGCGCCTACGAGCAGTACTTC
.,.,TRBV18,TRBJ2-5,CASSQSEIQETQYF,TGTGCCAGCTCACAGTCGGAGATCCAAGAGACCCAGTACTTC
TRBD2,.,TRBV2,TRBJ2-6,CASQREPASGANVLTF,TGTGCCAGCCAGCGGGAACCAGCCTCTGGGGCCAACGTCCTGACTTTC
.,.,TRBV5-4,TRBJ1-4,CASSLMGAGEKLFF,TGTGCCAGCAGCTTGATGGGGGCAGGTGAAAAACTGTTTTTT
.,.,TRBV3-1/TRBV3-2,TRBJ1-2,CASSQALMRGYTF,TGTGCCAGCAGCCAAGCACTTATGAGGGGCTACACCTTC
TRBD2,once,TRBV9,TRBJ2-1,CASSISGGAGNEQFF,TGTGCCAGCAGCATTAGCGGGGGGGCAGGGAATGAGCAGTTCTTC
.,.,TRBV6-1,TRBJ2-3,CASSGRDVRDTDTQYF,TGTGCCAGCAGTGGGCGGGACGTTAGGGATACAGATACGCAGTATTTT
TRBD1,.,TRBV27,TRBJ2-3,CASLGRDRESDTQYF,TGTGCCAGCCTAGGCCGGGACAGGGAGTCAGATACGCAGTATTTT
TRBD1,.,TRBV6-5,TRBJ1-5,CASRGQGRQPQHF,TGTGCCAGCAGGGGACAGGGGCGTCAGCCCCAGCATTTT
.,.,TRBV18,TRBJ2-5,CASSPSQGPQETQYF,TGTGCCAGCTCACCGAGCCAGGGTCCCCAAGAGACCCAGTACTTC
.,.,TRBV6-5,TRBJ2-5,CASSYSAPPWTQYF,TGTGCCAGCAGTTACTCGGCCCCTCCGTGGACCCAGTACTTC
.,.,TRBV20-1,TRBJ1-1,CSASGGITEAFF,TGCAGTGCTAGTGGAGGGATCACTGAAGCTTTCTTT
TRBD1,few,TRBV30,TRBJ1-1,CAWSDRGEAFF,TGTGCCTGGAGCGACAGGGGTGAAGCTTTCTTT
.,.,TRBV9,TRBJ1-2,CASSVAAGPSGGYTF,TGTGCCAGCAGCGTAGCGGCAGGGCCTTCAGGTGGCTACACCTTC
TRBD1,.,TRBV9,TRBJ2-7,CASSPMGTGSYEQYF,TGTGCCAGCAGCCCCATGGGGACAGGGTCCTACGAGCAGTACTTC
TRBD2,.,TRBV18,TRBJ2-2,CASSPLRRGTTGELFF,TGTGCCAGCTCACCACTCCGGCGGGGGACCACCGGGGAGCTGTTTTTT
TRBD2,.,TRBV9,TRBJ2-1,CASSVTGQRGFGNEQFF,TGTGCCAGCAGCGTAACGGGTCAGCGGGGATTTGGGAATGAGCAGTTCTTC
.,once,TRBV18,TRBJ1-6,CASSPHVGDNSPLHF,TGTGCCAGCTCACCTCATGTGGGCGATAATTCACCCCTCCACTTT
.,.,TRBV6-9,TRBJ2-3,CASSYVTDTQYF,TGTGCCAGCAGTTACGTAACAGATACGCAGTATTTT
.,.,TRBV5-1,TRBJ2-7,CASGPTSYEQYF,TGCGCCAGCGGCCCCACCTCCTACGAGCAGTACTTC
TRBD1,once,TRBV5-6,TRBJ1-6,CASVRQGAEPLHF,TGTGCGTCTGTGAGACAGGGGGCAGAACCCCTCCACTTT
TRBD2,.,TRBV7-2,TRBJ2-5,CASSPAGLEEETQYF,TGTGCCAGCAGCCCCGCGGGACTAGAGGAAGAGACCCAGTACTTC
TRBD1,.,TRBV2,TRBJ1-6,CASSEWRTGASPLHF,TGTGCCAGCAGTGAATGGCGGACAGGCGCCTCACCCCTCCACTTT
.,.,TRBV7-2,TRBJ1-1,CASSLGLNRDTEAFF,TGTGCCAGCAGCCTGGGACTCAACCGGGACACTGAAGCTTTCTTT
TRBD2,.,TRBV27,TRBJ2-3,CASHSGGASTDTQYF,TGTGCCAGCCACTCCGGGGGGGCCAGCACAGATACGCAGTATTTT